The present TCR beta chain was sequenced within a study of CD39 and CD103 CD8 tumor-infiltrating T cells. Study context: Shown patients: HPV-positive HNSCC, HPV-negative HNSCC, ovarian cancer, melanoma.

CDR1 SGDLS and CDR2 YYNGEE come from the germline V gene. Trimming stripped 5 bases from V and 8 bases from J, with 16 bases between. This CDR3 is built from 13 residues. Remarks on this clone: Its antigen is not identified.

The assay was immunoSEQ multiplex PCR, and TCRdb's table has in-frame clones only and misses some. The table records 2,000 to 2,500 clones, about 72% of them present only once. Sorted CD3+CD4-CD8+CD45RA- TILs were divided into DN, SP and DP by CD39 and CD103. Broader study findings: Unlike DN TIL clonotypes, DP TIL clonotypes seldom appeared in blood.

What was sequenced was CD39- CD103- CD8+ T cells sorted from the tumor. Stated subset: CD103-CD39- double-negative CD45RA- CD8 T cells. The clonotype comes from a human donor with head and neck squamous cell carcinoma. The chain joins TRBV9 to TRBJ1-2; a weak D match, TRBD1 (6 bases). The chain's CDR3 is CASSIQGYGGYTF. DNA for the CDR3: TGTGCCAGCAGTATACAGGGATATGGCGGCTACACCTTC.